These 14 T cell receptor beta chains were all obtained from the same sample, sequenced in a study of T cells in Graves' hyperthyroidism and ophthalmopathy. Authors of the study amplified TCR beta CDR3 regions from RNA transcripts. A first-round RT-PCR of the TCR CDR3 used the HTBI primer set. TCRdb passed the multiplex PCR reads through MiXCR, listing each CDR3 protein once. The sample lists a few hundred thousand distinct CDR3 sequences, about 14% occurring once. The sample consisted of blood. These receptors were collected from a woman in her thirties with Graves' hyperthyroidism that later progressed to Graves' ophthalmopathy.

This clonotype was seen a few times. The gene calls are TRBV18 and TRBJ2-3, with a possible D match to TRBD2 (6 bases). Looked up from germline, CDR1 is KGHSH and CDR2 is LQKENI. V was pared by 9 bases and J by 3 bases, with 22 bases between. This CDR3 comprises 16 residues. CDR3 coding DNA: TGTGCCAGTTCCCGATGGGGGGAAAAGGAGACAGATACGCAGTATTTT. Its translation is CASSRWGEKETDTQYF. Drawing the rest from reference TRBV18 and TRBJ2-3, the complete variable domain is NAGVMQNPRHLVRRRGQEARLRCSPMKGHSHVYWYRQLPEEGLKFMVYLQKENIIDESGMPKERFSAEFPKEGPSILRIQQVVRGDSAAYFCASSRWGEKETDTQYFGPGTRLTVL.

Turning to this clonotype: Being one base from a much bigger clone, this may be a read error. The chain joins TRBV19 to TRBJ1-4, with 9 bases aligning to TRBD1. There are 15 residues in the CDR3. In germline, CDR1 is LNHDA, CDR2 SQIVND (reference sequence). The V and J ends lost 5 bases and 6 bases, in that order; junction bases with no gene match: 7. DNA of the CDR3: TGTGCCAGTAGTGCCCCGGGACAGGGACATGAAAAACTGTTTTTT. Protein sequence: CASSAPGQGHEKLFF.

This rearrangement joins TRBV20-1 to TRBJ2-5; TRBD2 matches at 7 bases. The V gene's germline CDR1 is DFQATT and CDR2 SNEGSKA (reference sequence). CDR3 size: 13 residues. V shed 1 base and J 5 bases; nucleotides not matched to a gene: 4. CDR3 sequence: CSARAGGRETQYF. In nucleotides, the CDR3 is TGCAGTGCTAGAGCGGGGGGTAGGGAGACCCAGTACTTC.

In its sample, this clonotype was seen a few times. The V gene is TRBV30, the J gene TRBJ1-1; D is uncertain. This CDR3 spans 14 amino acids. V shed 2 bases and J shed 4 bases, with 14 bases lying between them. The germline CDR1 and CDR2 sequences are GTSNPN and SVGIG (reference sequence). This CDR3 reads CAWSWIGWATEAFF. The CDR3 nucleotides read TGTGCCTGGAGTTGGATAGGGTGGGCCACTGAAGCTTTCTTT.

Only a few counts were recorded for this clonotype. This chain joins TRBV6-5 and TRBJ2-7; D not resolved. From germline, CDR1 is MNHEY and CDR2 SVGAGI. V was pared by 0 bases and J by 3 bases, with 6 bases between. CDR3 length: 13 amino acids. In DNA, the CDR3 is TGTGCCAGCAGTTACTCCCGCAGCTACGAGCAGTACTTC. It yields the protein CASSYSRSYEQYF.

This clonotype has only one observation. The CDR3 coding sequence is TGTGCCAGCAGCCCCACTTGGGGAGGGGAAAAACTGTTTTTT. Translated, it gives CASSPTWGGEKLFF. The rearrangement joins TRBV28 to TRBJ1-4; no definite D call. The germline gives CDR1 MDHEN, CDR2 SYDVKM. There are 14 residues in the CDR3. Trimming took off 6 bases at V and 8 bases at J, with 16 bases between the two ends.

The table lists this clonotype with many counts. The CDR3 nucleotides are TGTGCCAGCAGCCCCGGGGTGGGCGACACCGGGGAGCTGTTTTTT. This codes for CASSPGVGDTGELFF. The chain joins TRBV3-1 to TRBJ2-2, with D tentatively TRBD2 (5 bases). Germline V gives CDR1 LGHDT, CDR2 YNNKEL (reference sequence). V lost 4 bases and J 3 bases, leaving 12 bases between the germline ends. This CDR3 spans 15 amino acids.

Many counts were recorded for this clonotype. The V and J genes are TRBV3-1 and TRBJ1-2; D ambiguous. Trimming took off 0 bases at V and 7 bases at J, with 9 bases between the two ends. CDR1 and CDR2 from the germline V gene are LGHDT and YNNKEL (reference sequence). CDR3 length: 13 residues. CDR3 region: CASSQDEGTGYTF. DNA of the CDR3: TGTGCCAGCAGCCAAGATGAGGGAACTGGCTACACCTTC.

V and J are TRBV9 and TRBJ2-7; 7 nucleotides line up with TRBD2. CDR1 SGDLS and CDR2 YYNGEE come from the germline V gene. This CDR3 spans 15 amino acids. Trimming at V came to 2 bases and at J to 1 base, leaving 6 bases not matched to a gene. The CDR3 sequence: CASSVNSGRSYEQYF. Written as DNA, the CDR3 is TGTGCCAGCAGCGTGAATAGCGGGCGGTCCTACGAGCAGTACTTC.

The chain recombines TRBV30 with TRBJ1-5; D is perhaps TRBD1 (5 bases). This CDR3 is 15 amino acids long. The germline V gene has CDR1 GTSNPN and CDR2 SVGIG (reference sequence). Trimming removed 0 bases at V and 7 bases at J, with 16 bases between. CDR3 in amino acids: CAWSVRGHLGQPQHF. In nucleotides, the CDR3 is TGTGCCTGGAGTGTACGCGGACACCTAGGGCAGCCCCAGCATTTT.

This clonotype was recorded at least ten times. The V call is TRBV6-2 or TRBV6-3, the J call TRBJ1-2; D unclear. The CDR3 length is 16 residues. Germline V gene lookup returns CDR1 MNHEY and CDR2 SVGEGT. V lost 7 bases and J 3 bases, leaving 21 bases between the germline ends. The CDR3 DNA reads TGTGCCAGCAAGCTCCTCGGGCCCGGCTTGGACTATGGCTACACCTTC. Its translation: CASKLLGPGLDYGYTF.

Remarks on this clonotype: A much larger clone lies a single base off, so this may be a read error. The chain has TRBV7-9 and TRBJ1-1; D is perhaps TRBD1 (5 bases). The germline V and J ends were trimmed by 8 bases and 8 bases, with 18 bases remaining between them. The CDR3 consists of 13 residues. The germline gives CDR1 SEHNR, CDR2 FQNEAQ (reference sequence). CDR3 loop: CASRPRGCPEAFF. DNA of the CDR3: TGTGCCAGCCGCCCCCGGGGCTGCCCCGAAGCTTTCTTT.

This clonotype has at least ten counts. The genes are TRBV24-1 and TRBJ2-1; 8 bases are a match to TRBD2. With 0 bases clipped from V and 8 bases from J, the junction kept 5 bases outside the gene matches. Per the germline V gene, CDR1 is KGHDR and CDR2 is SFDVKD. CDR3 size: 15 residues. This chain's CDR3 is CATSDLKREKDEQFF. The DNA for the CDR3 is TGTGCCACCAGTGATTTGAAGCGGGAGAAAGATGAGCAGTTCTTC.

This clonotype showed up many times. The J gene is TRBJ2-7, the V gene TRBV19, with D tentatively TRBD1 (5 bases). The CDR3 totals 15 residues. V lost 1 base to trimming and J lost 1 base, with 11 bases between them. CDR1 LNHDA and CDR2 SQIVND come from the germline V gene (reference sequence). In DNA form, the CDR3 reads TGTGCCAGTAGTATAGTACAGGACGCTTCCTACGAGCAGTACTTC. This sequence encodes CASSIVQDASYEQYF.